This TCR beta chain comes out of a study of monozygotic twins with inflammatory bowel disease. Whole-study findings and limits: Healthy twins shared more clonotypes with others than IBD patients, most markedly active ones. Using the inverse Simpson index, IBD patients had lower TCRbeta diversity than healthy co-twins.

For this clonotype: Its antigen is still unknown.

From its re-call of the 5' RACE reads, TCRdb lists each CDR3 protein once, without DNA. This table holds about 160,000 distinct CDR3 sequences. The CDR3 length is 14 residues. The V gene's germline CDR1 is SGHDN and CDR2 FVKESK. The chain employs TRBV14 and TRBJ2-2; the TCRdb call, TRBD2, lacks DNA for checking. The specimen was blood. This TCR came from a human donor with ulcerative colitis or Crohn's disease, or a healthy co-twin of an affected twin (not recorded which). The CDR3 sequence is CASSTQAGLGELFF.